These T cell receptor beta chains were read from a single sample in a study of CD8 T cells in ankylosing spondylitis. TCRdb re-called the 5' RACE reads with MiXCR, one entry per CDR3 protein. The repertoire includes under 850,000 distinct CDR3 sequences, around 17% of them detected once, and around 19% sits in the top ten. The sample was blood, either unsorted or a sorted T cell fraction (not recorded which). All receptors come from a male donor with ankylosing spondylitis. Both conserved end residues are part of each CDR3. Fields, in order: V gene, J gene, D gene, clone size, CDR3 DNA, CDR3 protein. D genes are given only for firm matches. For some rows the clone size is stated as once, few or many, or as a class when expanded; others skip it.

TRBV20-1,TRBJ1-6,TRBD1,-,TGCAGTGCTACGAGTCCGGGACAGGGGGATTCACCCCTCCACTTT,CSATSPGQGDSPLHF
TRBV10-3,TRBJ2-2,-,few,TGTGCCATCAGTGAAAAGGATTCGAACACCGGGGAGCTGTTTTTT,CAISEKDSNTGELFF
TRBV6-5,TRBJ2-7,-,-,TGTGCCAGCAGTTACTCGGGGGTCAACTCCTACGAGCAGTACTTC,CASSYSGVNSYEQYF
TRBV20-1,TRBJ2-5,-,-,TGCAGTGCGATGGTTGGGGGTCTAGAGACCCAGTACTTC,CSAMVGGLETQYF
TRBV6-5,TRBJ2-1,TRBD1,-,TGTGCCAGCAGTTATTCGGACAGGGGTCCCAATGAGCAGTTCTTC,CASSYSDRGPNEQFF
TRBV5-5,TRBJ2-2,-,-,TGTGCCAGCAGCTTCCGCCACGGCTGCTGGGAGCTGTTTTTT,CASSFRHGCWELFF
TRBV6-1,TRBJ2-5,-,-,TGTGCCAGCAGACAGACTACCCAGAAGACCCAGTACTTC,CASRQTTQKTQYF
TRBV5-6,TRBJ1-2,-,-,TGTGCCAGCAACCTAGCCCTCACCGATGCTCACTATGGCTACACCTTC,CASNLALTDAHYGYTF
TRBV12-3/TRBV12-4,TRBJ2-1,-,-,TGTGCCAGCAGCTACGGGGAGCCACTCGTCTACAATGAGCAGTTCTTC,CASSYGEPLVYNEQFF
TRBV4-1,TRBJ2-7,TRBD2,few,TGCGCCAGCAGCCAAGCACTAGCGGGTCCCTACGAGCAGTACTTC,CASSQALAGPYEQYF
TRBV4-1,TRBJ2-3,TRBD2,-,TGCGCCAGCAGTCGGACTAGCGAACGGGTCGATACGCAGTATTTT,CASSRTSERVDTQYF
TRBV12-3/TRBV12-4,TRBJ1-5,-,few,TGTGCCAGCAGTTTGGGGGGCGCGGAACAGCCCCAGCATTTT,CASSLGGAEQPQHF
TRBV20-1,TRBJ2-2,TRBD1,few,TGCAGTGCCAACAGGGGGCAGGGCACCGGGGAGCTGTTTTTT,CSANRGQGTGELFF
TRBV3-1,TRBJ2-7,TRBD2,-,TGTGCCAGCAGCCAATACCCTAGCGGGGGCCGTTCCTACGAGCAGTACTTC,CASSQYPSGGRSYEQYF
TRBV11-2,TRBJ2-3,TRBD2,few,TGTGCCAGCACCGGGAGGCGGGGGGGGGATACGCAGTATTTT,CASTGRRGGDTQYF
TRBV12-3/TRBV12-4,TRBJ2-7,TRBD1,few,TGTGCCAGCAGCAACCCCGAGGGACAGGCAGCCTACGAGCAGTACTTC,CASSNPEGQAAYEQYF
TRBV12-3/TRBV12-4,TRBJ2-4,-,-,TGTGCCAGCAGTTTACGGTTCGGACTCTCGAGTGAGGTTGTCAAAAACATTCAGTACTTC,CASSLRFGLSSEVVKNIQYF
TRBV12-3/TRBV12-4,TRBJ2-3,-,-,TGTGCCAGCAGTTTAGAACTAGATATACGCACAGATACGCAGTATTTT,CASSLELDIRTDTQYF
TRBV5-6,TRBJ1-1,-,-,TGTGCCAGCAGCTTGACAGAGATGAACACTGAAGCTTTCTTT,CASSLTEMNTEAFF
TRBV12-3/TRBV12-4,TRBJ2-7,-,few,TGTGCCAGCAACCTAAGACTGTTC,CASNLRLF
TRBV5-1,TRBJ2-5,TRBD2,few,TGCGCCAGCAGCCAAGGGACTAGCGGGGCTAAAGAGACCCAGTACTTC,CASSQGTSGAKETQYF
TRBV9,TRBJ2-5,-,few,TGTGCCAGCAGCGTAACAGGGTTTGGAGAGACCCAGTACTTC,CASSVTGFGETQYF
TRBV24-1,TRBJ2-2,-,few,TGTGCCACCGGTCACGGGAGGAACACCGGGGAGCTGTTTTTT,CATGHGRNTGELFF
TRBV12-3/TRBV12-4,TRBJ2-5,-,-,TGTGCCAGCAGTTTAGGTGCTGCGGCGGGGGAGACCCAGTACTTC,CASSLGAAAGETQYF
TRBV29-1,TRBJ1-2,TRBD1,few,TGCAGCGTTAGAGAGACAGGGCGCGGCTACACCTTC,CSVRETGRGYTF
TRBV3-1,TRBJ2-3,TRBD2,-,TGTGCCAGCAGCCTAGCGGGGAGAAAAGATACGCAGTATTTT,CASSLAGRKDTQYF
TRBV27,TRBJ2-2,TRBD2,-,TGTGCCAGCATTGGGGGGGGGAACACCGGGGAGCTGTTTTTT,CASIGGGNTGELFF
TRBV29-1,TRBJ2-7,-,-,TGCAGCGTTGAAGGGTCTAACCGCTACGAGCAGTACTTC,CSVEGSNRYEQYF
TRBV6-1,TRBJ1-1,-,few,TGTGCCAGCGGAGAGACCCGGACGGGGAACACTGAAGCTTTCTTT,CASGETRTGNTEAFF
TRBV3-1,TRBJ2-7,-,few,TGTGCCAGCAGCCAACAGGGGGGCACCTACGAGCAGTACTTC,CASSQQGGTYEQYF
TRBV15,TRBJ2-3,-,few,TGTGCCACCAGCGTGAACACAGGGTTCACAGATACGCAGTATTTT,CATSVNTGFTDTQYF
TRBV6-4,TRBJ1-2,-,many,TGTGCCAGCAGTGAGCACCCGGGCTATAGCTATGGCTACACCTTC,CASSEHPGYSYGYTF
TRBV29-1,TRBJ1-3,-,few,TGCAGCGTTGAAGATCGACGGGGTCGCTCTGGAAACACCATATATTTT,CSVEDRRGRSGNTIYF
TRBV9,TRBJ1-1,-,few,TGTGCCAGCAGCGTAGGAGGACAGCCGAACACTGAAGCTTTCTTT,CASSVGGQPNTEAFF
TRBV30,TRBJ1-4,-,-,TGTGCCTGGAGGTCAGGCCCTGAAGAAAAACTGTTTTTT,CAWRSGPEEKLFF
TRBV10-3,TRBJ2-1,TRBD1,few,TGTGCCATCAGTGGATCCCCAGGGGGCGGTGAGCAGTTCTTC,CAISGSPGGGEQFF
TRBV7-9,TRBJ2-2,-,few,TGTGCCAGCAGACCCTTGGAGGGCAGGGCCTTTGGCGGGGAGCTGTTTTTT,CASRPLEGRAFGGELFF
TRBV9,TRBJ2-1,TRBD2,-,TGTGCCAGCACCCTCATAGCGGGAGACCCCTCCTACAATGAGCAGTTCTTC,CASTLIAGDPSYNEQFF
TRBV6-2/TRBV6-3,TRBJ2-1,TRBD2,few,TGTGCCAGCAGTTACCCCACTAGCGGGAGGAGCTCCTACAATGAGCAGTTCTTC,CASSYPTSGRSSYNEQFF
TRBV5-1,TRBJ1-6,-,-,TGCGCCAGCAGTAGGTTTTCGTACGGGAATTCACCCCTCCACTTT,CASSRFSYGNSPLHF
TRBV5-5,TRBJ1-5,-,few,TGTGCCAGCAGCCAGTCGGAGAATCAGCCCCAGCATTTT,CASSQSENQPQHF
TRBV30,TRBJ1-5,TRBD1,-,TGTGCCTGGAGTACAAATAGAGACAGGGATTTGCGCAATCAGCCCCAGCATTTT,CAWSTNRDRDLRNQPQHF
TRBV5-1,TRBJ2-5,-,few,TGCGCCAGCAGCTTGGGGGGGGTCGAAGAGACCCAGTACTTC,CASSLGGVEETQYF
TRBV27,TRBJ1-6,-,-,TGTGCCAGCAGTTCACACTCCGGAGGGGATTCACCCCTCCACTTT,CASSSHSGGDSPLHF
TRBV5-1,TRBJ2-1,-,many,TGCGCCAGCACGAGCTCCTACAATGAGCAGTTCTTC,CASTSSYNEQFF
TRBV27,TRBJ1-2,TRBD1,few,TGTGCCAGCAGCACGACAGGGGGCGATAATGGCTACACCTTC,CASSTTGGDNGYTF
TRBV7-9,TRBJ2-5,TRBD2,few,TGTGCCAGCAGCCCCACTAGCGGGGGGAATCAAGAGACCCAGTACTTC,CASSPTSGGNQETQYF
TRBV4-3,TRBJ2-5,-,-,TGCGCCAGCAGCCAAGATCCAGGACAGCTAGAGACCCAGTACTTC,CASSQDPGQLETQYF
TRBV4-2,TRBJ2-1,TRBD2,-,TGTGCCAGCAGCCAACGCCACGGGACTAGCGGGAGTAGAAATGAGCAGTTCTTC,CASSQRHGTSGSRNEQFF
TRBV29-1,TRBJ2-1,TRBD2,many,TGCAGCGTTGTCTGGTGGGGACTAGCGGGAAATGAGCAGTTCTTC,CSVVWWGLAGNEQFF
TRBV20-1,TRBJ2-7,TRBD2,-,TGCAGTGCCAACTCCGGGACTAGACCCTACGAGCAGTACTTC,CSANSGTRPYEQYF